What follows are 28 T cell receptor beta chains derived from one specimen sequenced in a study of shared clonotypes between healthy human individuals. Sequenced by immunoSEQ multiplex PCR; TCRdb stores in-frame clones only, minus some. The sample includes some 660,000 clones, less than 80% of them seen just once. Sequencing was done on a sample of memory CD4+ T cells sorted from blood. Regarding subset: CD45RA-negative fraction. These receptors were collected from a woman aged 25 to 45 in good health.

This chain uses TRBV28 with TRBJ1-5, with 9 bases fitting TRBD1. This CDR3 has 13 residues. The germline V gene has CDR1 MDHEN and CDR2 SYDVKM. The J segment lost 9 bases and the V segment lost 7 bases, leaving 7 bases of the junction unmatched. The CDR3 nucleotides are TGTGCCAGCATAACACAGGGGGCATTGCCCCAGCATTTT. This codes for CASITQGALPQHF.

This clone is a singleton in its sample. The chain has TRBV19 and TRBJ2-2; a weak D match, TRBD1 (6 bases). The CDR3 is 13 residues long. The V and J ends lost 5 bases and 7 bases respectively, with 11 bases between them. CDR1 is LNHDA, CDR2 SQIVND, per germline (reference sequence). CDR3 DNA: TGTGCCAGTAGTCAATCAGGGGTCGGGGAGCTGTTTTTT. Protein: CASSQSGVGELFF.

The rearrangement uses TRBV4-1 and TRBJ2-7; 7 bases match TRBD1. The length of the CDR3 is 16 residues. Looked up from germline, CDR1 is MGHRA and CDR2 is YSYEKL. J gave up 4 bases and V 1 base, and 10 bases lay outside the gene matches. The CDR3 is CASSQVGGQGVYEQYF. Written as DNA, the CDR3 is TGCGCCAGCAGCCAAGTGGGCGGGCAGGGGGTATACGAGCAGTACTTC.

The chain joins TRBV6-1 to TRBJ1-6; TRBD1 aligns across 8 bases. With 4 bases clipped from V and 9 bases from J, the junction kept 5 bases outside the gene matches. The CDR3 has 14 residues. Germline V lookup: CDR1 MNHNS, CDR2 SASEGT. In DNA, the CDR3 is TGTGCCAGCAGTGGAGGACAGGGCCTTTCACCCCTCCACTTT. It yields the protein CASSGGQGLSPLHF.

This sequence joins TRBV5-1 and TRBJ1-2, with a weak D call TRBD1 (6 bases). V lost 0 bases, J lost 4 bases, and 13 bases lay in between. CDR1 SGHRS and CDR2 YFSETQ come from the germline V gene. CDR3 size: 15 residues. CDR3 residues: CASSLDWGQGYGYTF. In DNA form, the CDR3 reads TGCGCCAGCAGCTTGGATTGGGGGCAGGGCTATGGCTACACCTTC.

This clone came up once. The rearrangement uses TRBV25-1 and TRBJ2-5; D gene ambiguous. Germline V gene lookup returns CDR1 MGHDK and CDR2 SYGVNS. This CDR3 spans 15 amino acids. The germline V and J ends were trimmed by 2 bases and 4 bases, with 14 bases remaining between them. CDR3 sequence: CASSEVTPGRETQYF. CDR3 nucleotide sequence: TGTGCCAGCAGTGAAGTTACCCCAGGCAGAGAGACCCAGTACTTC.

This chain links TRBV6-1 with TRBJ1-1; D might be TRBD1 (5 bases). Per the germline V gene, CDR1 is MNHNS and CDR2 is SASEGT. Trimming removed 8 bases at V and 3 bases at J, with 13 bases between. The CDR3 loop spans 13 amino acids. CDR3 nucleotide sequence: TGTGCCAGCCTCCGAGGGGAAGACACTGAAGCTTTCTTT. This translates into CASLRGEDTEAFF.

The chain recombines TRBV19 with TRBJ2-2, with no clear D. This CDR3 is built from 16 residues. Germline V gene lookup returns CDR1 LNHDA and CDR2 SQIVND (reference sequence). V was cut by 5 bases and J by 3 bases, with 16 bases left in between. The DNA for the CDR3 is TGTGCCAGTAGTCCCCACCTGGTTTTCGACACCGGGGAGCTGTTTTTT. This translates into CASSPHLVFDTGELFF.

The V and J genes are TRBV6-5 and TRBJ2-3; possible D gene TRBD2, 6 bases. The germline gives CDR1 MNHEY, CDR2 SVGAGI. Deletions cut 7 bases from V and 4 bases from J, with 12 bases between. The CDR3 totals 13 residues. The CDR3 loop reads CASKLASADTQYF. The CDR3 coding sequence is TGTGCCAGCAAACTAGCTTCGGCAGATACGCAGTATTTT.

About this clone: A read error may account for a junction end that differs from germline. The chain links TRBV27 to TRBJ2-3, with TRBD2 matching over 9 bases. This CDR3 is built from 16 residues. CDR1 and CDR2 from the germline V gene are MNHEY and SMNVEV (reference sequence). The CDR3: CASSFGGTSLEDAQYF. In nucleotides, the CDR3 is TGTGCCAGCAGTTTCGGTGGGACTAGCTTGGAAGATGCGCAGTATTTT.

This clone came up many times. The V gene is TRBV7-2, the J gene TRBJ2-3, with D tentatively TRBD2 (6 bases). The V gene lost 5 bases and the J gene lost 2 bases, with 26 bases spanning the gap. CDR1 and CDR2 from the germline V gene are SGHTA and FQGNSA. The CDR3 is 19 amino acids. CDR3 nucleotide sequence: TGTGCCAGCAGCCGAAAGACGACAATGGTCGGAGGGAACACAGATACGCAGTATTTT. Amino acid sequence: CASSRKTTMVGGNTDTQYF. Full variable domain (outside the CDR3, taken from reference TRBV7-2 and TRBJ2-3): GAGVSQSPSNKVTEKGKDVELRCDPISGHTALYWYRQSLGQGLEFLIYFQGNSAPDKSGLPSDRFSAERTGGSVSTLTIQRTQQEDSAVYLCASSRKTTMVGGNTDTQYFGPGTRLTVL.

The chain employs TRBV27 and TRBJ2-1; 12 nucleotides match TRBD2. The junction had 6 bases not matched to a gene; V was cut back by 4 bases and J by 8 bases. The length of the CDR3 is 15 residues. Germline V gene sequence: CDR1 MNHEY, CDR2 SMNVEV (reference sequence). The CDR3 loop is CASSSPGLAGYEQFF. The DNA of the CDR3 is TGTGCCAGCAGTTCCCCGGGACTAGCGGGTTATGAGCAGTTCTTC.

This clone was seen once. V is TRBV11-2 and J is TRBJ2-6; D gene uncertain. Germline CDR1 is SGHAT and CDR2 is FQNNGV. The CDR3 is 15 residues long. V was shortened by 5 bases and J by 0 bases, with 8 bases between the two germline ends. This CDR3 reads CASSQQSSGANVLTF. The CDR3 coding sequence is TGTGCCAGCAGCCAACAATCCTCTGGGGCCAACGTCCTGACTTTC.

V usage is TRBV15 and J usage is TRBJ1-1; D is uncertain. Germline assignment: CDR1 LNHNV and CDR2 YYDKDF (reference sequence). Trimming took off 0 bases at V and 5 bases at J, with 19 bases between the two ends. CDR3 size: 17 residues. CDR3 sequence: CATSRDYVDVGATEAFF. CDR3 DNA sequence: TGTGCCACCAGCAGAGATTACGTAGACGTGGGTGCAACTGAAGCTTTCTTT.

At least ten counts were recorded for this clone. V usage is TRBV5-1 and J usage is TRBJ2-5; 9 bases line up with TRBD1. The germline CDR1 and CDR2 sequences are SGHRS and YFSETQ. This CDR3 contains 16 residues. The trim removed 4 bases at V and 4 bases at J, leaving 11 bases unmatched. The CDR3 DNA follows: TGCGCCAGCAGCAAGGGGATCACAGGGGGCACAGAGACCCAGTACTTC. It specifies CASSKGITGGTETQYF.

V usage is TRBV18 and J usage is TRBJ2-1; TRBD2 might be the D (6 bases). Trimming shortened V by 3 bases and J by 5 bases, and 8 bases separated the two germline ends. The germline V gene has CDR1 KGHSH and CDR2 LQKENI. The CDR3 contains 13 residues. As DNA, the CDR3 is TGTGCCAGCTCACCGGGACTCGACAATGAGCAGTTCTTC. Translating gives CASSPGLDNEQFF. The entire variable domain, with the rest obtained from reference TRBV18 and TRBJ2-1, is as follows: NAGVMQNPRHLVRRRGQEARLRCSPMKGHSHVYWYRQLPEEGLKFMVYLQKENIIDESGMPKERFSAEFPKEGPSILRIQQVVRGDSAAYFCASSPGLDNEQFFGPGTRLTVL.

This rearrangement joins TRBV7-2 to TRBJ2-3, with D possibly TRBD2 on 5 matching bases. This CDR3 contains 14 residues. From germline, CDR1 is SGHTA and CDR2 FQGNSA. V lost 3 bases, J lost 0 bases, and 7 bases lay in between. CDR3 loop: CASSFSSSTDTQYF. In DNA, the CDR3 is TGTGCCAGCAGCTTTTCTAGCAGCACAGATACGCAGTATTTT.

This clone appeared a single time. This chain connects TRBV6-1 to TRBJ2-7; D gene unclear. Trimming stripped 1 base from V and 8 bases from J, with 18 bases between. Germline loops: CDR1 MNHNS, CDR2 SASEGT. CDR3 length: 15 amino acids. The CDR3 is CASSEVYPDVEKQYF. The CDR3 DNA is TGTGCCAGCAGTGAAGTTTATCCAGACGTGGAAAAGCAGTACTTC.

As concerns this clone: Distinct nucleotide sequences in the sample also encode this CDR3. V is TRBV5-1 and J is TRBJ2-2; tentative D call: TRBD2 (6 bases). Germline CDR1 SGHRS, CDR2 YFSETQ. This CDR3 has 15 amino acids. With 1 base removed from V and 4 bases from J, the gap between germline ends came to 11 bases. The CDR3 coding sequence is TGCGCCAGCAGCTTGCAGCAGGGAGGCACCGGGGAGCTGTTTTTT. It specifies CASSLQQGGTGELFF. The full variable domain, in which reference TRBV5-1 and TRBJ2-2 provide the parts outside the CDR3, is KAGVTQTPRYLIKTRGQQVTLSCSPISGHRSVSWYQQTPGQGLQFLFEYFSETQRNKGNFPGRFSGRQFSNSRSEMNVSTLELGDSALYLCASSLQQGGTGELFFGEGSRLTVL.

The rearrangement joins TRBV6-1 to TRBJ2-7, with 10 bases matching TRBD2. CDR3 size: 16 residues. Per the germline V gene, CDR1 is MNHNS and CDR2 is SASEGT. V was clipped by 3 bases and J by 2 bases; unmatched bases: 7. CDR3 sequence (DNA): TGTGCCAGCAGTGATACGTTTAGCGGGAGGCCCTACGAGCAGTACTTC. Translating gives CASSDTFSGRPYEQYF.

This clone has a handful of counts. This chain links TRBV29-1 with TRBJ1-3, with D unclear. Germline V gene data show CDR1 as SQVTM and CDR2 as ANQGSEA. CDR3 length: 12 amino acids. V gave up 4 bases and J gave up 3 bases, with 7 bases separating them. In nucleotides, the CDR3 is TGCAGCGTTGTTGAGGTTGGAAACACCATATATTTT. Protein: CSVVEVGNTIYF.

This clone has more than one count but fewer than ten. The genes are TRBV2 and TRBJ2-7, with a weak D call TRBD1 (6 bases). Trimming took off 6 bases at V and 1 base at J, with 13 bases between the two ends. Germline CDR1 and CDR2: SNHLY and FYNNEI. CDR3 length equals 14 residues. This CDR3 is CASRPGQRSYEQYF. Here the CDR3 DNA reads TGTGCCAGCAGGCCGGGACAAAGATCCTACGAGCAGTACTTC. The whole variable domain, filled in from reference TRBV2 and TRBJ2-7, reads EPEVTQTPSHQVTQMGQEVILRCVPISNHLYFYWYRQILGQKVEFLVSFYNNEISEKSEIFDDQFSVERPDGSNFTLKIRSTKLEDSAMYFCASRPGQRSYEQYFGPGTRLTVT.

The chain employs TRBV11-2 and TRBJ2-2; unclear D gene. Germline V gene data show CDR1 as SGHAT and CDR2 as FQNNGV. The CDR3 covers 15 residues. V was shortened by 6 bases and J by 5 bases, with 16 bases between the two germline ends. CDR3 residues: CASRTTSSQTGELFF. CDR3 bases: TGTGCCAGCAGAACCACGTCGAGTCAGACCGGGGAGCTGTTTTTT.

The V call is TRBV6-5, the J call TRBJ2-5; D is uncertain. The J call may be incorrect, as the DNA end agrees better with TRBJ2-7. The CDR3 consists of 15 residues. Germline-derived CDR1 and CDR2 are MNHEY and SVGAGI. This chain's CDR3 is CASSYSGMSYVEQYF. The CDR3, as DNA: TGTGCCAGCAGTTACTCCGGAATGTCCTATGTCGAGCAGTACTTC.

The chain recombines TRBV28 with TRBJ2-7; maybe TRBD2 (6 bases). V was clipped by 3 bases and J by 2 bases, with 11 bases between them. CDR3 length equals 14 residues. The germline gives CDR1 MDHEN, CDR2 SYDVKM. CDR3 protein: CASSFMGGTYEQYF. As DNA, the CDR3 is TGTGCCAGCAGTTTTATGGGGGGTACCTACGAGCAGTACTTC.

The chain joins TRBV16 to TRBJ1-4, with 7 bases that match TRBD1. This CDR3 region has 14 residues. Unmatched junction bases numbered 7, after V lost 7 bases and J lost 5 bases. Germline V CDR1 and CDR2: KGHSY, FQNENV. The CDR3: CASNRGGQNEKLFF. The CDR3, as DNA: TGTGCCAGCAACAGGGGCGGACAGAATGAAAAACTGTTTTTT. The complete variable domain, with remaining parts taken from reference TRBV16 and TRBJ1-4, reads GEEVAQTPKHLVRGEGQKAKLYCAPIKGHSYVFWYQQVLKNEFKFLISFQNENVFDETGMPKERFSAKCLPNSPCSLEIQATKLEDSAVYFCASNRGGQNEKLFFGSGTQLSVL.

This sequence joins TRBV2 and TRBJ1-4; maybe TRBD1 (5 bases). The germline V and J ends were trimmed by 2 bases and 8 bases, with 12 bases remaining between them. The CDR3 totals 14 residues. Germline loops: CDR1 SNHLY, CDR2 FYNNEI. The CDR3 DNA follows: TGTGCCAGCAGTGAACCAGGGCTCGGAGAAAAACTGTTTTTT. This encodes CASSEPGLGEKLFF.

The chain carries TRBV28 and TRBJ2-4; D assignment may be TRBD1 or TRBD2 (5 bases each). Germline V gene lookup returns CDR1 MDHEN and CDR2 SYDVKM. The CDR3 consists of 13 residues. With 7 bases removed from V and 6 bases from J, the gap between germline ends came to 13 bases. In DNA, the CDR3 is TGTGCCAGCAATAAGGGACCTACAAACATTCAGTACTTC. It encodes CASNKGPTNIQYF.